This entry lists 4 T cell receptor beta chains sequenced from one sample in a study of Graves' ophthalmopathy and Graves' hyperthyroidism. RNA transcripts served as template for amplifying TCR beta CDR3 sequences. RT-PCR with HTBI primers came first, then second-round multiplex PCR. TCRdb redid the calling of the multiplex PCR reads with MiXCR, one entry per CDR3 protein. Of over 650,000 distinct CDR3 sequences listed, approximately 39% are singletons. Specimen: peripheral blood. Source of these receptors: an adult man with Graves' ophthalmopathy.

This clonotype has only a few counts. This sequence joins TRBV5-1 and TRBJ2-2; no definite D call. Looked up from germline, CDR1 is SGHRS and CDR2 is YFSETQ. Between the trimmed V and J ends, which lost 0 bases and 10 bases, there was a span of 10 bases. CDR3 size: 13 residues. The CDR3 loop is CASSLAPVEELFF. The CDR3 nucleotides are TGCGCCAGCAGCTTGGCCCCGGTCGAGGAGCTGTTTTTT.

The chain carries TRBV15 and TRBJ2-5, with D perhaps TRBD1 or TRBD2 (5 bases each). CDR1 LNHNV and CDR2 YYDKDF come from the germline V gene (reference sequence). The V end lost 4 bases, the J end lost 1 base, and 16 bases lay between the germline ends. CDR3 size: 16 residues. Here the CDR3 reads CATSKRTNGGQETQYF. The CDR3 DNA reads as TGTGCCACCAGCAAACGGACAAACGGAGGCCAAGAGACCCAGTACTTC.

About this clonotype: The CDR3 does not close with the conserved phenylalanine or tryptophan, likely indicating a read error. V usage is TRBV7-8 and J usage is TRBJ1-5, with D perhaps matching TRBD1 (5 bases). This CDR3 is 13 amino acids long. Germline values: CDR1 SGHVS, CDR2 FQNEAQ. The CDR3 DNA sequence: TGCGCCAGCAGCTTGTATAGGGGCGAGCCCCAGCATCTT. Encoded protein: CASSLYRGEPQHL.

This clonotype was picked up many times. The genes are TRBV5-8 and TRBJ2-5, with D hard to call. Germline loops: CDR1 SGHTS, CDR2 YDEGEE. CDR3 size: 14 residues. The ends were cut back, 4 bases at V and 4 bases at J, with 14 bases in the middle. This CDR3 reads CASSTSPSAETQYF. The CDR3 DNA is TGTGCCAGCAGCACCAGCCCCTCGGCAGAGACCCAGTACTTC.